These T cell receptor beta chains were read from a single sample in a study of T-cell memory formation after mild COVID-19. TCRdb reanalysed the 5' RACE reads using MiXCR and keeps one entry per CDR3 protein. This sample has hundreds of thousands of distinct CDR3 sequences, with 15% to 20% found just once. Material for sequencing was PBMCs or a T cell subset sorted from them (not recorded which). These receptors were collected from an adult woman who had mild COVID-19 (a few samples of this study predate the infection). Cell type and time point are not known. Both conserved end residues are part of each CDR3. The D gene is left open where the match is weak. Clone size, where shown, is once, few, many, or a class for clones that have expanded.

cdr3_nt: TGTGCCAGCAGTCCTGACACGATCTCTGGAAACACCATATATTTT
cdr3_aa: CASSPDTISGNTIYF
j_call: TRBJ1-3
v_call: TRBV5-4
d_call: NA
clone_size: NA

cdr3_nt: TGTGCCTGGATGCCCAAGGGACAGGGCAATCAGCCCCAGCATTTT
cdr3_aa: CAWMPKGQGNQPQHF
j_call: TRBJ1-5
v_call: TRBV30
d_call: TRBD1
clone_size: NA

cdr3_nt: TGTGCCAGCAGTTTGAAGGGGCAAAGCACCGGGGAGCTGTTTTTT
cdr3_aa: CASSLKGQSTGELFF
j_call: TRBJ2-2
v_call: TRBV12-3/TRBV12-4
d_call: NA
clone_size: few

cdr3_nt: TGCAGTGCTCTCGGGACTAGTGAGAGGGGGTACAATGAGCAGTTCTTC
cdr3_aa: CSALGTSERGYNEQFF
j_call: TRBJ2-1
v_call: TRBV20-1
d_call: TRBD2
clone_size: NA

cdr3_nt: TGCGCCAGCAGCTTCGGGGGGACAGGGGATCAGAATGAGCAGTTCTTC
cdr3_aa: CASSFGGTGDQNEQFF
j_call: TRBJ2-1
v_call: TRBV5-1
d_call: TRBD1
clone_size: few

cdr3_nt: TGCGCCAGCAGCCAAGGAGGGGGGAATGAAAAACTGTTTTTT
cdr3_aa: CASSQGGGNEKLFF
j_call: TRBJ1-4
v_call: TRBV4-1
d_call: NA
clone_size: NA

cdr3_nt: TGTGCCAGCAGCCAAGATAACCTAGCGGGAGGTACAGATACGCAGTATTTT
cdr3_aa: CASSQDNLAGGTDTQYF
j_call: TRBJ2-3
v_call: TRBV3-1
d_call: TRBD2
clone_size: few

cdr3_nt: TGTGCCACCAGTGATGGTAGCAGTTTCACAGATACGCAGTATTTT
cdr3_aa: CATSDGSSFTDTQYF
j_call: TRBJ2-3
v_call: TRBV24-1
d_call: NA
clone_size: few

cdr3_nt: TGTGCCGGCAGCTTAAATACAGAGACCCAGTACTTC
cdr3_aa: CAGSLNTETQYF
j_call: TRBJ2-5
v_call: TRBV7-9
d_call: NA
clone_size: NA

cdr3_nt: TGCGCCAGCAGCGTCAGGGACAGAGTCTATGGCTACACCTTC
cdr3_aa: CASSVRDRVYGYTF
j_call: TRBJ1-2
v_call: TRBV5-1
d_call: TRBD1
clone_size: once

cdr3_nt: TGTGCCAGCAGCCCCCACTTGAGATACGGATTAATGAACACTGAAGCTTTCTTT
cdr3_aa: CASSPHLRYGLMNTEAFF
j_call: TRBJ1-1
v_call: TRBV7-9
d_call: NA
clone_size: NA

cdr3_nt: TGTGCCAGCAGTCTACAGGGGCTGACCTATGGCTACACCTTC
cdr3_aa: CASSLQGLTYGYTF
j_call: TRBJ1-2
v_call: TRBV12-3/TRBV12-4
d_call: TRBD1
clone_size: NA

cdr3_nt: TGTGCCAGCAGCTTAAGGCCCTGGGACGAAAAACTGTTTTTT
cdr3_aa: CASSLRPWDEKLFF
j_call: TRBJ1-4
v_call: TRBV7-2
d_call: NA
clone_size: few

cdr3_nt: TGTGCCAGCAGCCTAGGGGACAGGGTCCTGGCGGACTATGGCTACACCTTC
cdr3_aa: CASSLGDRVLADYGYTF
j_call: TRBJ1-2
v_call: TRBV13
d_call: TRBD1
clone_size: NA

cdr3_nt: TGTGCCAGCAGCTCAGGGCTAGAGTACGAGCAGTACTTC
cdr3_aa: CASSSGLEYEQYF
j_call: TRBJ2-7
v_call: TRBV7-2
d_call: NA
clone_size: few